These 9 T cell receptor beta chains were all obtained from the same sample, sequenced in a study of shared clonotypes between healthy human individuals (dated by TCRdb to 2020 to 2021). The library was produced with the immunoSEQ multiplex PCR assay. TCRdb carries this immuneACCESS record with in-frame sequences only. Its versions omit some clonotypes, under half of them owing to an unresolved V gene in the studies checked, with the rest unexplained. The sample table lists under 2,000,000 clones, roughly 94% of them with a count of one. The top ten clones comprise approximately 1% of the sample. CD8 naive samples were obtained by positive selection for CCR7 among CD45RO-negative cells, yielding a CD45RA+CCR7+ population from which TemRA cells were excluded. Sequencing used naive CD8+ T cells sorted from blood. Explained via the paper, the cell subset or site label denotes: CD45RA+CCR7+. The receptors here all came from a man aged 18 to 30 in good health.

The chain is built from TRBV7-6 and TRBJ1-5; D unclear. Trimming removed 5 bases from V and 0 bases from J, with 11 bases in between. CDR1 is SGHVS and CDR2 is FNYEAQ in the germline V gene. The CDR3 contains 15 residues. The CDR3 DNA is TGTGCCAGCAGCCCGCTCGGTTCTAGCAATCAGCCCCAGCATTTT. Translation: CASSPLGSSNQPQHF.

The chain employs TRBV7-8 and TRBJ2-7, with 15 bases matching TRBD2. In germline, CDR1 is SGHVS, CDR2 FQNEAQ. Trimming removed 5 bases from V and 3 bases from J; junction bases left unmatched: 11. The CDR3 is 18 amino acids. The CDR3 spells CASSLGLAGGPKYYEQYF. DNA for the CDR3: TGTGCCAGCAGCCTCGGACTAGCGGGAGGGCCGAAATACTACGAGCAGTACTTC.

Points on this clone: Other DNA variants within this sample encode the same CDR3. V is TRBV28 and J is TRBJ1-2; tentatively, D is TRBD1 (5 bases). V was cut by 3 bases and J by 4 bases, with 9 bases left in between. The CDR3 extends over 13 amino acids. The germline CDR1 and CDR2 sequences are MDHEN and SYDVKM. The CDR3 reads CASSFGTGYGYTF. The CDR3 nucleotides read TGTGCCAGCAGTTTCGGAACAGGCTATGGCTACACCTTC.

A few counts support this clone. This same CDR3 is encoded by further DNA sequences in the sample. The CDR3 DNA reads as TGTGCCAGCAGCTTCCGGGACAGGGGCTACGAGCAGTACTTC. This sequence encodes CASSFRDRGYEQYF. V usage is TRBV7-6 and J usage is TRBJ2-7; TRBD1 aligns across 10 bases. Per the germline V gene, CDR1 is SGHVS and CDR2 is FNYEAQ. There are 14 residues in the CDR3. Losses at the gene ends were 3 bases for V and 3 bases for J; bases not matched to a gene: 2. Based on the CDR3 plus reference TRBV7-6 and TRBJ2-7, the full variable domain is GAGVSQSPRYKVTKRGQDVALRCDPISGHVSLYWYRQALGQGPEFLTYFNYEAQQDKSGLPNDRFSAERPEGSISTLTIQRTEQRDSAMYRCASSFRDRGYEQYFGPGTRLTVT.

This sequence joins TRBV9 and TRBJ2-1; 8 bases align to TRBD2. Germline CDR1 SGDLS, CDR2 YYNGEE. This CDR3 is built from 17 residues. The ends lost 4 bases at V and 4 bases at J; junction bases unmatched: 13. CDR3 protein: CASSPLGLSGGYNEQFF. CDR3 DNA: TGTGCCAGCAGCCCCTTAGGTCTAAGCGGGGGATACAATGAGCAGTTCTTC.

The CDR3 loop is CASSGTGTGVFPNQETQYF. In DNA form, the CDR3 reads TGTGCCAGCAGCGGTACGGGGACAGGGGTCTTCCCGAACCAAGAGACCCAGTACTTC. The chain employs TRBV7-6 and TRBJ2-5; 10 bases fit TRBD1. Germline CDR1 is SGHVS and CDR2 is FNYEAQ. This CDR3 has 19 residues. V lost 5 bases and J lost 0; bases outside the gene matches: 15.

V gene TRBV6-1 combines with J gene TRBJ1-5; D call uncertain. V lost 2 bases and J 5 bases, leaving 22 bases between the germline ends. The CDR3 is 18 amino acids. CDR1 and CDR2 (germline): MNHNS, SASEGT. The CDR3 protein is CASSELGWEHLFHQPQHF. In DNA form, the CDR3 reads TGTGCCAGCAGTGAACTGGGTTGGGAACACCTGTTCCATCAGCCCCAGCATTTT.

The gene calls are TRBV19 and TRBJ2-3; D ambiguous. V was clipped by 2 bases and J by 6 bases, with 9 bases between them. This CDR3 has 13 residues. Germline CDR1 is LNHDA and CDR2 is SQIVND (reference sequence). This chain's CDR3 is CASSILVSDTQYF. The DNA for the CDR3 is TGTGCCAGTAGTATATTGGTATCTGATACGCAGTATTTT.

This chain links TRBV30 with TRBJ2-7, with D perhaps matching TRBD2 (5 bases). V lost 4 bases, J lost 2 bases, and 6 bases lay in between. The germline V gene has CDR1 GTSNPN and CDR2 SVGIG (reference sequence). CDR3 length: 11 amino acids. CDR3 sequence reads: CAWTGTYEQYF. Written as DNA, the CDR3 is TGTGCCTGGACGGGGACCTACGAGCAGTACTTC.